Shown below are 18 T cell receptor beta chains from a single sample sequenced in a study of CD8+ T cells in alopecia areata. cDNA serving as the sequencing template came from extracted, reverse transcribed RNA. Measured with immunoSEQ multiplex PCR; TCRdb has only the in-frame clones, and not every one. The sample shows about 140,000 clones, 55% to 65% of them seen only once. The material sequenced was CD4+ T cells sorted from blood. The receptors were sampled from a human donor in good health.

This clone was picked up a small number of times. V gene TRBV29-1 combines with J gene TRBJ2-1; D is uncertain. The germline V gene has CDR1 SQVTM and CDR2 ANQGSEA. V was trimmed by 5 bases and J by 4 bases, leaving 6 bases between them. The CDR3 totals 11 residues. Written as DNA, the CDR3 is TGCAGCGTTCAACCTTACAATGAGCAGTTCTTC. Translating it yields CSVQPYNEQFF.

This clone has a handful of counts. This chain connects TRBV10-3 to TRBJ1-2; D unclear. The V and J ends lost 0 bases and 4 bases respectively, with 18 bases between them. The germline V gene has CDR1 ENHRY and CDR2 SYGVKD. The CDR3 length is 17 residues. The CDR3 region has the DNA TGTGCCATCAGTGAGTCGGAAAGGTCAGCTCGCCTCTATGGCTACACCTTC. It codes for CAISESERSARLYGYTF.

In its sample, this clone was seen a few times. CDR3 in DNA: TGTGCCATCTCAAGTGGGACTTCAGTCTACGAGCAGTACTTC. The encoded protein is CAISSGTSVYEQYF. This sequence joins TRBV10-3 and TRBJ2-7; D might be TRBD2 (6 bases). The V and J ends lost 8 bases and 3 bases respectively, with 17 bases between them. Germline CDR1 reads ENHRY; CDR2 reads SYGVKD. This CDR3 is 14 amino acids long.

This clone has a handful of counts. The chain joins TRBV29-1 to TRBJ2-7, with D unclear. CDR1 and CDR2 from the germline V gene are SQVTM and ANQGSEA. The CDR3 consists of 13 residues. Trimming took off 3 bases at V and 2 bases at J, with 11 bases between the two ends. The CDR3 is CSVEDDRAYEQYF. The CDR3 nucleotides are TGCAGCGTTGAGGATGACCGGGCCTACGAGCAGTACTTC.

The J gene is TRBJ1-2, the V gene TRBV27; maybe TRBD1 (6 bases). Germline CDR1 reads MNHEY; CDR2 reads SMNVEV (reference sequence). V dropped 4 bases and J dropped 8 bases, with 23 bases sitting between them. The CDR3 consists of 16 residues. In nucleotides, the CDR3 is TGTGCCAGCAGTTCCCACGGGGGCCGCAATATGATGGGCTACACCTTC. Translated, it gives CASSSHGGRNMMGYTF.

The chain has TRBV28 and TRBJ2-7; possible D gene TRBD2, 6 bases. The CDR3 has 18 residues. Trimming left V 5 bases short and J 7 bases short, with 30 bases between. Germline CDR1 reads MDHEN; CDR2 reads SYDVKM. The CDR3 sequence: CASSPPQRGGAPRREQYF. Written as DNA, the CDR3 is TGTGCCAGCAGTCCCCCACAGAGAGGAGGGGCTCCTCGAAGGGAGCAGTACTTC.

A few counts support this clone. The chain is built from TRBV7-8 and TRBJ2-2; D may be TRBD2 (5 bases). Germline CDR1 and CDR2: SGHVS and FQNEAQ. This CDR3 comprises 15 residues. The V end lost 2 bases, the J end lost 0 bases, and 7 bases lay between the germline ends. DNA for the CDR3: TGTGCCAGCAGCTTACCGGGATCGAACACCGGGGAGCTGTTTTTT. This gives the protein CASSLPGSNTGELFF. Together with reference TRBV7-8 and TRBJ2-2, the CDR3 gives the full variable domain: GAGVSQSPRYKVAKRGQDVALRCDPISGHVSLFWYQQALGQGPEFLTYFQNEAQLDKSGLPSDRFFAERPEGSVSTLKIQRTQQEDSAVYLCASSLPGSNTGELFFGEGSRLTVL.

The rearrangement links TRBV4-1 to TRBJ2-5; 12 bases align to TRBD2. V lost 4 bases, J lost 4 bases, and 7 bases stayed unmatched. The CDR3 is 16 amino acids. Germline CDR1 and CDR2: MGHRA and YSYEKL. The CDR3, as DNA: TGCGCCAGCAGCCGGACTAGCGGGACGGGATTAGAGACCCAGTACTTC. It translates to CASSRTSGTGLETQYF.

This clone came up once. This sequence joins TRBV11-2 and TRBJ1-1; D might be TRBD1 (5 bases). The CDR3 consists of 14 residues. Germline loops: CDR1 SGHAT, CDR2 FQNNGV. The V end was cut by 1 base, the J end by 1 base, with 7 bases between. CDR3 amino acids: CASSLVGGNTEAFF. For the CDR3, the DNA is TGTGCCAGCAGCTTAGTCGGGGGGAACACTGAAGCTTTCTTT.

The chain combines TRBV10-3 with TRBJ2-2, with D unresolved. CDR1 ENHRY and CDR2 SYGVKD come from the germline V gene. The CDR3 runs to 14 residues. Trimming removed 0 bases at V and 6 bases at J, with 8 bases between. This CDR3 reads CAISESTNPGELFF. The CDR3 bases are TGTGCCATCAGTGAGTCGACCAACCCCGGGGAGCTGTTTTTT.

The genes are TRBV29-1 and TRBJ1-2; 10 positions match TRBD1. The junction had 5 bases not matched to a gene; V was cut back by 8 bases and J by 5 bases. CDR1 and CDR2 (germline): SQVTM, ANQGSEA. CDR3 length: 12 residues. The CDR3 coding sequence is TGCAGCTTCCGGGACAGGGGTTATGGCTACACCTTC. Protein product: CSFRDRGYGYTF.

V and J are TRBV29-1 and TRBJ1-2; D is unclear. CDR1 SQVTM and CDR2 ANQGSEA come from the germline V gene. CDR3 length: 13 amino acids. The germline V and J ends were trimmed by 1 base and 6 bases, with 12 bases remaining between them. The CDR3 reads CSVEGAELNGYTF. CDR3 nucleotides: TGCAGCGTTGAAGGGGCAGAGCTGAATGGCTACACCTTC.

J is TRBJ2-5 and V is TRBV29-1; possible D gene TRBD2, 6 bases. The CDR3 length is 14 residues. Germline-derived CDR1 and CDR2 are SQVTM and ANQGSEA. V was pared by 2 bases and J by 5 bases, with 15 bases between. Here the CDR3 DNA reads TGCAGCGTTGAACGCCGTGGGAGGCTGGAGACCCAGTACTTC. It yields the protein CSVERRGRLETQYF.

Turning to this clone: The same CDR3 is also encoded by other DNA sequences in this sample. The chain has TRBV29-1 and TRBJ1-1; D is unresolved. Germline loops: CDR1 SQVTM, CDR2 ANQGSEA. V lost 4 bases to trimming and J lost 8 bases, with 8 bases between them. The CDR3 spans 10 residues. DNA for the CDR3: TGCAGCGTTGTTGGAGGGGAAGCTTTCTTT. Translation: CSVVGGEAFF.

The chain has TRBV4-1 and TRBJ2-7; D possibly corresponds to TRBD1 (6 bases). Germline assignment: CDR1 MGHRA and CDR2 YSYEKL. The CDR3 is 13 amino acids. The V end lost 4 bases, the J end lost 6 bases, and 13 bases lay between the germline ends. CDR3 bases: TGCGCCAGCAGCCCCTCACAGGGATCCGAGCAGTACTTC. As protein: CASSPSQGSEQYF.

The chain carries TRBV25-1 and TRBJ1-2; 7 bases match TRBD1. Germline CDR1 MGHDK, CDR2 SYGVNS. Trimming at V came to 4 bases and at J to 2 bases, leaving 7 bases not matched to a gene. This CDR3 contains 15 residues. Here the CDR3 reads CASSGWTGDNYGYTF. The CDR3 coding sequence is TGTGCCAGCAGTGGATGGACAGGAGACAACTATGGCTACACCTTC.

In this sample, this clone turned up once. CDR3 residues: CASKGPSGRVTGELFF. The CDR3 DNA is TGCGCCAGCAAGGGCCCAAGCGGGCGTGTCACCGGGGAGCTGTTTTTT. J is TRBJ2-2 and V is TRBV4-1; possibly TRBD2 for D (6 bases). The V and J ends lost 7 bases and 4 bases respectively, with 19 bases between them. CDR3 length: 16 amino acids. Germline V gene sequence: CDR1 MGHRA, CDR2 YSYEKL.

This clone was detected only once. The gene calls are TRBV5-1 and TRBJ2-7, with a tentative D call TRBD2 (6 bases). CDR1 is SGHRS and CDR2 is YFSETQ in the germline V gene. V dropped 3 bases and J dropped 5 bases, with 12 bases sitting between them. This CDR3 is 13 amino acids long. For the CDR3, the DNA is TGCGCCAGCAGCTACCGAGCGGGCCACGAGCAGTACTTC. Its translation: CASSYRAGHEQYF.